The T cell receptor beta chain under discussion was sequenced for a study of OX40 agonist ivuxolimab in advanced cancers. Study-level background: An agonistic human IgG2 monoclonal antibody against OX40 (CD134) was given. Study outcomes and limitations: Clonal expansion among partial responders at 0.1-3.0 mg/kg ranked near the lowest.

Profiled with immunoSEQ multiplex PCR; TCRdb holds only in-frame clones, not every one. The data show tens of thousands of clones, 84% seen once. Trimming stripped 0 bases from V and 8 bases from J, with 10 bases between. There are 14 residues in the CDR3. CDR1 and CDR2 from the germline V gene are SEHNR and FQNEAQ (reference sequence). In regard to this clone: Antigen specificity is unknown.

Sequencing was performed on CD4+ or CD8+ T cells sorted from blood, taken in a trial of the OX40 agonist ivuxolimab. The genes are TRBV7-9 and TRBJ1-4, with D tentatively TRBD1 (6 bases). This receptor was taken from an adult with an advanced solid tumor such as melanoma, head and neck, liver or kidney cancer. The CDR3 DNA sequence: TGTGCCAGCAGCTTAGCGTCAGGGGAAGAAAAACTGTTTTTT. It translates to CASSLASGEEKLFF.